This is a list of T cell receptor beta chains from one sample in a study of CD8 T cells in Susac syndrome. Via MiXCR, TCRdb re-called the immunoSEQ multiplex PCR reads, giving one row per CDR3 protein. This sample yields more than 130,000 distinct CDR3 sequences, of which around 94% are seen a single time; 0.27% belongs to the top ten. Sequencing was carried out using CD8+ T cells from PBMCs. The source is a human donor in good health. Both conserved end residues are part of each CDR3. A D gene is named only where the DNA matches it firmly. For some rows the clone size is stated as once, few or many, or as a class when expanded; others skip it.

D gene: NA
clone size: NA
V gene: TRBV29-1
J gene: TRBJ2-1
CDR3 DNA: TGCAGCGTTGAGAAAGGGGGGGATGAGCAGTTCTTC
CDR3 protein: CSVEKGGDEQFF

D gene: NA
clone size: once
V gene: TRBV6-2/TRBV6-3
J gene: TRBJ2-2
CDR3 DNA: TGTGCCAGCAGTTACTTCGGGCAGAACACCGGGGAGCTGTTTTTT
CDR3 protein: CASSYFGQNTGELFF

D gene: TRBD1
clone size: NA
V gene: TRBV29-1
J gene: TRBJ1-2
CDR3 DNA: TGCAGCATTTCTTACCCGGGACAGGGGACCTATGGCTACACCTTC
CDR3 protein: CSISYPGQGTYGYTF

D gene: TRBD1
clone size: NA
V gene: TRBV30
J gene: TRBJ2-1
CDR3 DNA: TGTGCCTGGAGTGGGACCGGGACAGGGAGAGATGAGCAGTTCTTC
CDR3 protein: CAWSGTGTGRDEQFF

D gene: NA
clone size: NA
V gene: TRBV27
J gene: TRBJ2-7
CDR3 DNA: TGTGCCAGCAGTTTAACGAACTCCTACGAGCAGTACTTC
CDR3 protein: CASSLTNSYEQYF

D gene: TRBD2
clone size: NA
V gene: TRBV9
J gene: TRBJ2-1
CDR3 DNA: TGTGCCAGCAGCGTAGCTACGACGGGGCTAGCGGGGGACAACAATGAGCAGTTCTTC
CDR3 protein: CASSVATTGLAGDNNEQFF

D gene: TRBD1
clone size: NA
V gene: TRBV19
J gene: TRBJ2-5
CDR3 DNA: TGTGCCAGTAGTATCCGGGACAGGGGCTTCCAAGAGACCCAGTACTTC
CDR3 protein: CASSIRDRGFQETQYF

D gene: TRBD2
clone size: once
V gene: TRBV7-3
J gene: TRBJ2-2
CDR3 DNA: TGTGCCAGCAGCATGGGACTAGCGGGAGCCGGGGAGCTGTTTTTT
CDR3 protein: CASSMGLAGAGELFF

D gene: TRBD1
clone size: NA
V gene: TRBV9
J gene: TRBJ2-5
CDR3 DNA: TGTGCCAGCAGCGGAGGGACAGCGCAAGAGACCCAGTACTTC
CDR3 protein: CASSGGTAQETQYF

D gene: NA
clone size: NA
V gene: TRBV13
J gene: TRBJ1-2
CDR3 DNA: TGTGCCAGCAGCTCCCCACTCTATGGCTACACCTTC
CDR3 protein: CASSSPLYGYTF

D gene: NA
clone size: NA
V gene: TRBV7-6
J gene: TRBJ2-5
CDR3 DNA: TGTGCCAGCAGCTTAAGTTTAGCATCCGGTGATCAAGAGACCCAGTACTTC
CDR3 protein: CASSLSLASGDQETQYF

D gene: NA
clone size: NA
V gene: TRBV29-1
J gene: TRBJ2-4
CDR3 DNA: TGCAGCGTTGCGACTGGGGGGTCCATTCAGTACTTC
CDR3 protein: CSVATGGSIQYF

D gene: NA
clone size: NA
V gene: TRBV20-1
J gene: TRBJ2-1
CDR3 DNA: TGCAGTGCTAAGGGGGGAGCCTACAATGAGCAGTTCTTC
CDR3 protein: CSAKGGAYNEQFF

D gene: NA
clone size: NA
V gene: TRBV7-9
J gene: TRBJ2-1
CDR3 DNA: TGTGCCAGCAGCTTAATGGGGCCTAATGAGCAGTTCTTC
CDR3 protein: CASSLMGPNEQFF

D gene: NA
clone size: NA
V gene: TRBV28
J gene: TRBJ2-3
CDR3 DNA: TGTGCCAGCAGTCCGCGTTTTGGTAGCGACACAGATACGCAGTATTTT
CDR3 protein: CASSPRFGSDTDTQYF

D gene: TRBD1
clone size: NA
V gene: TRBV9
J gene: TRBJ1-2
CDR3 DNA: TGTGCCAGCAGCGTAGGCCCCTCAGGGGGCGACGGCTACACCTTC
CDR3 protein: CASSVGPSGGDGYTF

D gene: TRBD1
clone size: once
V gene: TRBV25-1
J gene: TRBJ1-3
CDR3 DNA: TGTGCCAGCAGTGGGGACAGGGAATATGGAAACACCATATATTTT
CDR3 protein: CASSGDREYGNTIYF

D gene: NA
clone size: NA
V gene: TRBV12-3/TRBV12-4
J gene: TRBJ2-7
CDR3 DNA: TGTGCCAGCAGTCCAACCCCGCACGAGCAGTACTTC
CDR3 protein: CASSPTPHEQYF

D gene: NA
clone size: once
V gene: TRBV14
J gene: TRBJ2-1
CDR3 DNA: TGTGCCAGCAGCCCGGGACCGCAAGCGCAGTTCTTC
CDR3 protein: CASSPGPQAQFF